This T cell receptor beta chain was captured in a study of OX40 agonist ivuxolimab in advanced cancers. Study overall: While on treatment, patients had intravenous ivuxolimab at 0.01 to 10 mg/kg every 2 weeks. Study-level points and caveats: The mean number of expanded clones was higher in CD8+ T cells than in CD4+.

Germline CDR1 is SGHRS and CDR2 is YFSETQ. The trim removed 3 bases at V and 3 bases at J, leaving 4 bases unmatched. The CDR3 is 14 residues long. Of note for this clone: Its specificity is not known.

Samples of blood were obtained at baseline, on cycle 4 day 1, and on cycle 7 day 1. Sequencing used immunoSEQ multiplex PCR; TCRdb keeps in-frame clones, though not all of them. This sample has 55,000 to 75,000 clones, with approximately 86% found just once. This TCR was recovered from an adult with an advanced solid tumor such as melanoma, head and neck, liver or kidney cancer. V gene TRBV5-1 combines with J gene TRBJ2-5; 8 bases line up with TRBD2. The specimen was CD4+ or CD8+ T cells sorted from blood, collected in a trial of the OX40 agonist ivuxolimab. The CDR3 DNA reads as TGCGCCAGCAGCTCTCACGGGGGGGAAGAGACCCAGTACTTC. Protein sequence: CASSSHGGEETQYF.